The T cell receptor (beta chain) described here comes from a study of T-cell reconstitution after alpha-beta-depleted transplantation in children. Unique molecular identifiers were incorporated into the prepared TCRbeta library. TCRdb redid the calling of the PCR reads with MiXCR, one entry per CDR3 protein. Of 700,000 or so distinct CDR3 sequences in the sample, under 15% were seen once. In germline, CDR1 is SGHRS, CDR2 YFSETQ. V was shortened by 2 bases and J by 10 bases, with 13 bases between the two germline ends. The CDR3 is made up of 14 amino acids. The sequence was collected from a girl aged 2-10 years with congenital amegakaryocytic thrombocytopenia, due to receive a stem cell transplant. V usage is TRBV5-1 and J usage is TRBJ1-6; a possible D gene is TRBD1 (5 bases). Sample: PBMCs, taken before TCRalphabeta/CD19-depleted stem cell transplant. The CDR3 is CASSLWGTESPLHF. The CDR3 nucleotides read TGCGCCAGCAGCTTATGGGGCACAGAGTCACCCCTCCACTTT.